A selection of T cell receptor beta chains follows, all from one sample in a study of cytomegalovirus exposure and HLA in healthy donors. TCRdb's table, derived via immunoSEQ multiplex PCR, lists solely in-frame clones and lacks some. The sample lists roughly 150,000 clones; around four fifths were seen once. Specimen: PBMCs. The receptors shown here come from a man aged 30 to 45 in good health and CMV-seropositive. The CDR3 runs from the conserved cysteine through the conserved F or W. Fields, in order: clone size, D gene, CDR3 length, J gene, V gene, CDR3 protein, CDR3 DNA. A D gene is named only where the DNA matches it firmly. Size is stated for part of the rows, as once, few or many counts, or as a class when the clone is expanded.

abundance: .; d_gene: TRBD2; len: 17; j_gene: TRBJ2-2; v_gene: TRBV6-7; CDR3aa: CASSYAGGGTLFRELFF; CDR3nt: TGTGCCAGCAGTTACGCTGGCGGGGGGACCTTGTTTAGGGAGCTGTTTTTT
abundance: .; d_gene: .; len: 14; j_gene: TRBJ1-6; v_gene: TRBV29-1; CDR3aa: CSVGGPTDDSPLHF; CDR3nt: TGCAGCGTTGGGGGGCCGACCGACGATTCACCCCTCCACTTT
abundance: .; d_gene: TRBD2; len: 16; j_gene: TRBJ2-1; v_gene: TRBV19; CDR3aa: CASSFLAGSSYNEQFF; CDR3nt: TGTGCCAGTAGTTTTCTAGCGGGAAGCTCCTACAATGAGCAGTTCTTC
abundance: .; d_gene: .; len: 11; j_gene: TRBJ1-1; v_gene: TRBV19; CDR3aa: CASSMRTEAFF; CDR3nt: TGTGCCAGTAGTATGCGCACTGAAGCTTTCTTT
abundance: .; d_gene: TRBD1; len: 16; j_gene: TRBJ1-5; v_gene: TRBV7-9; CDR3aa: CASSLADRGDNQPQHF; CDR3nt: TGTGCCAGCAGCTTAGCCGACAGGGGAGACAATCAGCCCCAGCATTTT
abundance: .; d_gene: TRBD1; len: 20; j_gene: TRBJ1-5; v_gene: TRBV12-5; CDR3aa: CASGLVPGQGPSISNQPQHF; CDR3nt: TGTGCTAGTGGTTTGGTACCCGGACAGGGGCCCTCCATTTCTAATCAGCCCCAGCATTTT
abundance: once; d_gene: TRBD1; len: 15; j_gene: TRBJ1-2; v_gene: TRBV15; CDR3aa: CATSGGQRGHYGYTF; CDR3nt: TGTGCCACCAGCGGGGGACAGCGGGGGCACTATGGCTACACCTTC
abundance: once; d_gene: TRBD2; len: 16; j_gene: TRBJ2-2; v_gene: TRBV5-4; CDR3aa: CASSQGVSGGTGELFF; CDR3nt: TGTGCCAGCAGTCAGGGGGTTAGCGGGGGGACCGGGGAGCTGTTTTTT
abundance: .; d_gene: TRBD1; len: 14; j_gene: TRBJ1-2; v_gene: TRBV19; CDR3aa: CASSIGGTGSGYTF; CDR3nt: TGTGCCAGTAGTATAGGCGGGACAGGGTCTGGCTACACCTTC
abundance: .; d_gene: TRBD1; len: 14; j_gene: TRBJ1-2; v_gene: TRBV19; CDR3aa: CASRRQGNNYGYTF; CDR3nt: TGTGCCAGTAGAAGACAGGGAAATAACTATGGCTACACCTTC
abundance: .; d_gene: .; len: 14; j_gene: TRBJ1-2; v_gene: TRBV4-1; CDR3aa: CASSQEGLNYGYTF; CDR3nt: TGCGCCAGCAGCCAAGAGGGCCTCAACTATGGCTACACCTTC
abundance: few; d_gene: .; len: 15; j_gene: TRBJ1-1; v_gene: TRBV11-2; CDR3aa: CASSVAYRSNTEAFF; CDR3nt: TGTGCCAGCAGCGTCGCGTACAGATCGAACACTGAAGCTTTCTTT
abundance: .; d_gene: .; len: 14; j_gene: TRBJ2-3; v_gene: TRBV2; CDR3aa: CASSDRTYTDTQYF; CDR3nt: TGTGCCAGCAGTGACAGGACATACACAGATACGCAGTATTTT
abundance: .; d_gene: .; len: 14; j_gene: TRBJ1-5; v_gene: TRBV4-3; CDR3aa: CASSQDAGNQPQHF; CDR3nt: TGCGCCAGCAGCCAAGATGCAGGCAATCAGCCCCAGCATTTT
abundance: .; d_gene: TRBD2; len: 14; j_gene: TRBJ2-3; v_gene: TRBV11-2; CDR3aa: CASSFSGSTDTQYF; CDR3nt: TGTGCCAGCAGCTTTAGCGGGAGCACAGATACGCAGTATTTT
abundance: .; d_gene: .; len: 14; j_gene: TRBJ1-1; v_gene: TRBV7-2; CDR3aa: CASSLVGPGNEAFF; CDR3nt: TGTGCCAGCAGCTTAGTGGGCCCAGGCAATGAAGCTTTCTTT